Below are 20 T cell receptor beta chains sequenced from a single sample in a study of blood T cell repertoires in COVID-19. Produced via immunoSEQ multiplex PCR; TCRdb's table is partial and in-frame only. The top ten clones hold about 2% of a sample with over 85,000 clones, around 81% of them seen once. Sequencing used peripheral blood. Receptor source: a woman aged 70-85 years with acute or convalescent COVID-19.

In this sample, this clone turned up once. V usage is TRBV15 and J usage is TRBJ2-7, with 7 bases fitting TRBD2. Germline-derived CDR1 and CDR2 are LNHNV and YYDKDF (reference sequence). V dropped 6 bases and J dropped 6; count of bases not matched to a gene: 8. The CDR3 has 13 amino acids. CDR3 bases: TGTGCCACCAGGAGGGACGGCGGGAGCGAGCAGTACTTC. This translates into CATRRDGGSEQYF.

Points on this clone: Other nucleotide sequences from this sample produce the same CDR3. The CDR3 region is CATSRDSQETQYF. CDR3 nucleotide sequence: TGTGCCACCAGCAGAGACAGTCAAGAGACCCAGTACTTC. The gene calls are TRBV15 and TRBJ2-5; no firm D call. V shed 0 bases and J shed 2 bases, with 4 bases lying between them. CDR1 is LNHNV, CDR2 YYDKDF, per germline (reference sequence). The CDR3 totals 13 residues.

The CDR3 bases are TGTGCCAGCAGCTCACGGACTAGCGGAAGTGCTAGCACAGATACGCAGTATTTT. The encoded protein is CASSSRTSGSASTDTQYF. The chain recombines TRBV9 with TRBJ2-3, with 10 bases fitting TRBD2. This CDR3 spans 18 amino acids. The V and J ends lost 4 bases and 0 bases, in that order; junction bases with no gene match: 11. Per the germline V gene, CDR1 is SGDLS and CDR2 is YYNGEE.

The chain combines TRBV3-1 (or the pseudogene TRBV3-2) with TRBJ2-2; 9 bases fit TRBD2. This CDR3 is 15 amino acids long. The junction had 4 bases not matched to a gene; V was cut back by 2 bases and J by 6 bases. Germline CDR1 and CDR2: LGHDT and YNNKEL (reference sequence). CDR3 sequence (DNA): TGTGCCAGCAGCCAACCAGCGGGGGGACCCGGGGAGCTGTTTTTT. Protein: CASSQPAGGPGELFF.

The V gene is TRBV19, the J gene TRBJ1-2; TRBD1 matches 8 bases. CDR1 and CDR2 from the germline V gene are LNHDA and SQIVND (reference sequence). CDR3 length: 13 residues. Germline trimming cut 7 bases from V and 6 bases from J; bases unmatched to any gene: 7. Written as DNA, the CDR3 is TGTGCCAGTACCTGGACAGGGTCTGATGGCTACACCTTC. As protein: CASTWTGSDGYTF.

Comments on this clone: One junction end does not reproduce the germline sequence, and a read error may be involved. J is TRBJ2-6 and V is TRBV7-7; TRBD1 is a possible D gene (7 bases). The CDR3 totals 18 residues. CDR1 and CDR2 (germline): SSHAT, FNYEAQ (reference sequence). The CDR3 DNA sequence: TGTGCTAGCAGCTTAGCGGAAGGGGACAGCTCTGGGGCCAACGTCCTGACTTTC. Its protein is CASSLAEGDSSGANVLTF.

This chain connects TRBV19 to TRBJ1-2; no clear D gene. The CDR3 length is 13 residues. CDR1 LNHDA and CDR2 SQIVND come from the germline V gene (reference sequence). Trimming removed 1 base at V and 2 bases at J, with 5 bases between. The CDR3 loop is CASSIGGNYGYTF. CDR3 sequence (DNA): TGTGCCAGTAGTATAGGCGGGAACTATGGCTACACCTTC.

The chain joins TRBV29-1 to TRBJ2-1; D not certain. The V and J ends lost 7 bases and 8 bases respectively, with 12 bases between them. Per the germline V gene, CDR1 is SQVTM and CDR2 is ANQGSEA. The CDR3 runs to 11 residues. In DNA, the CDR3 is TGCAGCGCCGCTATATCCCATGAGCAGTTCTTC. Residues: CSAAISHEQFF.

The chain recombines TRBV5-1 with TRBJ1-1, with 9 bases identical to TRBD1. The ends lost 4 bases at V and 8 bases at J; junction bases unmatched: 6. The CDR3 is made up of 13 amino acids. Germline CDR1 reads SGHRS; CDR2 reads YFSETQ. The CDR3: CASSPGQGREAFF. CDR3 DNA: TGCGCCAGCAGCCCCGGACAGGGGAGGGAAGCTTTCTTT.

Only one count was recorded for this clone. The CDR3 bases are TGTGCCAGCTCACCAAACCTCAACAGGGCCACTGAAGCTTTCTTT. Its translation is CASSPNLNRATEAFF. The chain carries TRBV18 and TRBJ1-1; tentative D call: TRBD1 (6 bases). The length of the CDR3 is 15 residues. Trimming pared 2 bases from V and 4 bases from J, leaving 14 bases between. Germline CDR1 reads KGHSH; CDR2 reads LQKENI. Full variable domain (missing parts from reference TRBV18 and TRBJ1-1): NAGVMQNPRHLVRRRGQEARLRCSPMKGHSHVYWYRQLPEEGLKFMVYLQKENIIDESGMPKERFSAEFPKEGPSILRIQQVVRGDSAAYFCASSPNLNRATEAFFGQGTRLTVV.

Here the CDR3 DNA reads TGCGCCAGCAGCACAGGGTTTGGGGCCGGGGAGCTGTTTTTT. Protein product: CASSTGFGAGELFF. The rearrangement links TRBV5-1 to TRBJ2-2; weak D call: TRBD1 (6 bases). Trimming left V 4 bases short and J 6 bases short, with 13 bases between. The CDR3 is 14 residues long. CDR1 and CDR2 from the germline V gene are SGHRS and YFSETQ.

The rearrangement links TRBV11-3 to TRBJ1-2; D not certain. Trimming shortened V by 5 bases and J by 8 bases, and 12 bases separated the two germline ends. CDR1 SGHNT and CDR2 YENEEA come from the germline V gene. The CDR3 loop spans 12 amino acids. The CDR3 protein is CASSRAGEGYTF. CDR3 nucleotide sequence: TGTGCCAGCAGCCGGGCCGGGGAGGGCTACACCTTC.

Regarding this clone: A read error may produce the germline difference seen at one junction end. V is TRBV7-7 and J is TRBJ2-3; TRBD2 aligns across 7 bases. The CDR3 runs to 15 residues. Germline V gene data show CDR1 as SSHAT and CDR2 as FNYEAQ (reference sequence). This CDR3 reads CASSLGEGGTDTQYF. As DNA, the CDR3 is TGTGCTAGCAGCTTAGGGGAGGGAGGCACAGATACGCAGTATTTT.

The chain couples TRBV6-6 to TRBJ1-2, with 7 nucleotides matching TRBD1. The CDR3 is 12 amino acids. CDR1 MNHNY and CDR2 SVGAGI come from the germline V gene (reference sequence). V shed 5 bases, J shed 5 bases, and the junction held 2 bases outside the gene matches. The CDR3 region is CASSDRVYGYTF. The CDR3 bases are TGTGCCAGCAGTGACAGGGTTTATGGCTACACCTTC.

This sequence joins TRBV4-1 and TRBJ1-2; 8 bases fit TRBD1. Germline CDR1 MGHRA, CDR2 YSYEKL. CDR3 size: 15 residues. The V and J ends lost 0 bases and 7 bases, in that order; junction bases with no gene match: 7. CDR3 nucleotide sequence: TGCGCCAGCAGCCAAGAGTTTACAGGGGGAAGTGGCTACACCTTC. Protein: CASSQEFTGGSGYTF.

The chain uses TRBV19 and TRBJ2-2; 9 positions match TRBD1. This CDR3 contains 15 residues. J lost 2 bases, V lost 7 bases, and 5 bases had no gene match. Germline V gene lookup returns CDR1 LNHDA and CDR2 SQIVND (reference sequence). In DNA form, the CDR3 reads TGTGCCAGTACCAGGGACAGGGCAAACACCGGGGAGCTGTTTTTT. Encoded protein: CASTRDRANTGELFF.

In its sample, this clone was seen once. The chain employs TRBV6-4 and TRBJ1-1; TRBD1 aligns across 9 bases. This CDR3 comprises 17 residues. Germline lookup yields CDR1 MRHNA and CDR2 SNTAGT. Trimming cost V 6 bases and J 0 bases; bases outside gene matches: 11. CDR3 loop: CASRLFGTGSMNTEAFF. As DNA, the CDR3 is TGTGCCAGCAGACTATTTGGGACAGGGTCTATGAACACTGAAGCTTTCTTT.

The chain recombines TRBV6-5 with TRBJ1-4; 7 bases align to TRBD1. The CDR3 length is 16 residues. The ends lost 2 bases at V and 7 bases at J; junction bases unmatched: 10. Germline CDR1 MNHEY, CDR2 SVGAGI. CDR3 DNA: TGTGCCAGCAGTTACAAGGGGGCGGATTTGAGTGAAAAACTGTTTTTT. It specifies CASSYKGADLSEKLFF.

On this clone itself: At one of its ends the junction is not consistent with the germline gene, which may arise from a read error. The CDR3 reads CASRFTGEYTEAFF. The CDR3 region has the DNA TGCGCCAGCCGCTTCACAGGGGAGTACACTGAAGCTTTCTTT. The chain employs TRBV5-1 and TRBJ1-1; the match to TRBD1 covers 7 bases. CDR1 and CDR2 from the germline V gene are SGHRS and YFSETQ. The CDR3 totals 14 residues.

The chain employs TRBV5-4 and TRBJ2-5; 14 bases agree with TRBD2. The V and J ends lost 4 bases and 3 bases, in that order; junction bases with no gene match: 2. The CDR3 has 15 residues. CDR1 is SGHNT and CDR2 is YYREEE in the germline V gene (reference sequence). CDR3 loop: CASSKGLAGEETQYF. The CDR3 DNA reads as TGTGCCAGCAGCAAGGGACTAGCGGGGGAAGAGACCCAGTACTTC.